This TCR beta chain derives from a study of response to subunit inactivated influenza vaccine. CDR1 is LGHNA and CDR2 is YNFKEQ in the germline V gene. The length of the CDR3 is 16 residues. The ends lost 4 bases at V and 4 bases at J; junction bases unmatched: 10. Findings and limits, study-wide: It was suggested by the authors that few new T cells are recruited by each seasonal influenza vaccination.

TCRdb re-called the RT-PCR reads with MiXCR, one entry per CDR3 protein. The table records about 520,000 distinct CDR3 sequences, approximately 7.2% of them present only once. About this clonotype itself: The antigen remains unidentified.

This clonotype was obtained from a man between 50 and 70 years old who received an inactivated influenza vaccine. J is TRBJ2-3 and V is TRBV4-2; 8 bases match TRBD2. Sequenced material: PBMCs from blood, taken around 2 years after vaccination. The CDR3 loop reads CASSLDFAGGADTQYF. CDR3 DNA sequence: TGTGCCAGCAGCCTGGACTTTGCGGGGGGAGCAGATACGCAGTATTTT.